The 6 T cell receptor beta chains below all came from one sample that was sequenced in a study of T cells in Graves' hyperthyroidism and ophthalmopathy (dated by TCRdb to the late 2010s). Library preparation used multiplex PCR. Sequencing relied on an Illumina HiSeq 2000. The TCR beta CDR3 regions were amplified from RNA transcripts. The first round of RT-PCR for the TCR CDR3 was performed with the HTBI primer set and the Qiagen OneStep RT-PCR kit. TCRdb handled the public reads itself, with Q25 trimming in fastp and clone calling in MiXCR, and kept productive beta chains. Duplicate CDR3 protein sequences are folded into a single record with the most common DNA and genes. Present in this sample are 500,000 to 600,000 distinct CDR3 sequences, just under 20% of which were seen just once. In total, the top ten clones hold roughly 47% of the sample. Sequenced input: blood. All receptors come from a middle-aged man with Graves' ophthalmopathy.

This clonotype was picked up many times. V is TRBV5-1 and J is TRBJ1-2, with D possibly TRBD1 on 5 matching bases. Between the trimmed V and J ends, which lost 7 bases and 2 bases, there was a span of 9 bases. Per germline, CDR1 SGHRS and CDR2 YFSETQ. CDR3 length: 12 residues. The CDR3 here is CASGATNYGYTF. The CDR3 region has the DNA TGCGCCAGCGGGGCCACCAACTATGGCTACACCTTC.

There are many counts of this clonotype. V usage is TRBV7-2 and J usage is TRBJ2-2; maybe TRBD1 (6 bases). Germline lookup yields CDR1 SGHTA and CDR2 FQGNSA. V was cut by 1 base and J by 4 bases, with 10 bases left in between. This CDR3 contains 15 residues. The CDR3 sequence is CASSLEGDGTGELFF. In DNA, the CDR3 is TGTGCCAGCAGCTTAGAGGGGGACGGCACCGGGGAGCTGTTTTTT.

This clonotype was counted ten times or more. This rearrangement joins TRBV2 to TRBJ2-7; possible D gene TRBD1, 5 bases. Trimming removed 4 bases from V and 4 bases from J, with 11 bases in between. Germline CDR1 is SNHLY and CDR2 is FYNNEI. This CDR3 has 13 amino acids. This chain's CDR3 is CASSGQQYYEQYF. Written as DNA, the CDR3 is TGTGCCAGCAGTGGACAGCAGTATTACGAGCAGTACTTC.

The CDR3 DNA reads TGTGCCAGCTCAGCAGGACAGTTCACAGATACGCAGTATTTT. Translated: CASSAGQFTDTQYF. J is TRBJ2-3 and V is TRBV18; weak D call: TRBD1 (6 bases). With 5 bases removed from V and 2 bases from J, the gap between germline ends came to 11 bases. CDR3 size: 14 residues. Germline loops: CDR1 KGHSH, CDR2 LQKENI.

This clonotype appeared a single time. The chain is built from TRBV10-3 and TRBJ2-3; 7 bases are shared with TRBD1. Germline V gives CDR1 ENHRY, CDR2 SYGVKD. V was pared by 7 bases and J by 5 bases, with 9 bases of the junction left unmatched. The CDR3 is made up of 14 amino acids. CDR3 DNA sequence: TGTGCCATCACGGGCAGGGGGATCCAAGATACGCAGTATTTT. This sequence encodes CAITGRGIQDTQYF.

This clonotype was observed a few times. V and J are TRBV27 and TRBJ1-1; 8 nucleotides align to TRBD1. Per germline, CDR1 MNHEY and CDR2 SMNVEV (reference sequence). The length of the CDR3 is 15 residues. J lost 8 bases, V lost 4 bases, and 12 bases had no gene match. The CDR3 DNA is TGTGCCAGCAGTTCCATCTCGGGACAGGTTTGGGAAGCTTTCTTT. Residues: CASSSISGQVWEAFF.